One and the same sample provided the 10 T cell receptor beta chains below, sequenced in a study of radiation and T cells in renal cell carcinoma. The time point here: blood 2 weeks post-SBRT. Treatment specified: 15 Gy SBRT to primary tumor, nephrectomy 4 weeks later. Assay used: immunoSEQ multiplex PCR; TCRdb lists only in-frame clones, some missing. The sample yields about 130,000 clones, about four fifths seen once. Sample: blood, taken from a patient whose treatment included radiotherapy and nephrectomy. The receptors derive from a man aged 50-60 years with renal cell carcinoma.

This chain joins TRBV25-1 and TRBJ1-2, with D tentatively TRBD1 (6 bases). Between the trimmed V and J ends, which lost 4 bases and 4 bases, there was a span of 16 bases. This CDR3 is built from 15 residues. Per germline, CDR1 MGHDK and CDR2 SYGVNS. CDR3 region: CASSGWGGLSYGYTF. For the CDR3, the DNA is TGTGCCAGCAGTGGATGGGGGGGGCTGAGCTATGGCTACACCTTC.

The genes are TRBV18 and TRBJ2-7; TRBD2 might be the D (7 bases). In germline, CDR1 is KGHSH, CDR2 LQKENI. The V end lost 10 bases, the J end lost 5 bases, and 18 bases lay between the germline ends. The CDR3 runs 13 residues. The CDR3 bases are TGTGCCACCCGGGAAGGGGGGGCGGACGAGCAGTACTTC. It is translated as CATREGGADEQYF.

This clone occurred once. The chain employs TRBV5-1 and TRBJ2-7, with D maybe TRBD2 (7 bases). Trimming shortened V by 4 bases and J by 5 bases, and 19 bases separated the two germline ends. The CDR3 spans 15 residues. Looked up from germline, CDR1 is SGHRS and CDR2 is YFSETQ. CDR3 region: CASSPARGGLDEQYF. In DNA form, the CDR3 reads TGCGCCAGCAGCCCGGCGAGGGGGGGGCTCGACGAGCAGTACTTC. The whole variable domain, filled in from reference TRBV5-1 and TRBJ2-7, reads KAGVTQTPRYLIKTRGQQVTLSCSPISGHRSVSWYQQTPGQGLQFLFEYFSETQRNKGNFPGRFSGRQFSNSRSEMNVSTLELGDSALYLCASSPARGGLDEQYFGPGTRLTVT.

The CDR3 DNA is TGTGCCACCAGCATCGGACAGGGCAACTATGGCTACACCTTC. This encodes CATSIGQGNYGYTF. The chain is built from TRBV15 and TRBJ1-2; 8 bases are a match to TRBD1. Looked up from germline, CDR1 is LNHNV and CDR2 is YYDKDF (reference sequence). This CDR3 has 14 residues. Trimming at V came to 4 bases and at J to 2 bases, leaving 3 bases not matched to a gene.

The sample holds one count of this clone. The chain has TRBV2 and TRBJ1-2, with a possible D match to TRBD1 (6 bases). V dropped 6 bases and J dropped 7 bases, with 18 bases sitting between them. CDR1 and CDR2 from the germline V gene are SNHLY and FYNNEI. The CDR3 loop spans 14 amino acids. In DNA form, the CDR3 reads TGTGCCAGCAGCGACAAGGGGGGTTTTCGTGGCTACACCTTC. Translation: CASSDKGGFRGYTF. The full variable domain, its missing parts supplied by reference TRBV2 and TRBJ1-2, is EPEVTQTPSHQVTQMGQEVILRCVPISNHLYFYWYRQILGQKVEFLVSFYNNEISEKSEIFDDQFSVERPDGSNFTLKIRSTKLEDSAMYFCASSDKGGFRGYTFGSGTRLTVV.

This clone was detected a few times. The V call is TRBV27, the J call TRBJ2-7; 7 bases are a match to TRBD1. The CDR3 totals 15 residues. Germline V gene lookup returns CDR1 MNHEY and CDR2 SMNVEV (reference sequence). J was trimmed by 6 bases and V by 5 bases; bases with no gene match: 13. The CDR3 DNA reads TGTGCCAGCAGTACCCGTCCGGGACAGATCTCCGAGCAGTACTTC. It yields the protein CASSTRPGQISEQYF.

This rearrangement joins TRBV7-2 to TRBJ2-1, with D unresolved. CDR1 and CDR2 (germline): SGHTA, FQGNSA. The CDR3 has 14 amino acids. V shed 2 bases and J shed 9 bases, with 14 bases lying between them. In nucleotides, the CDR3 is TGTGCCAGCAGCTTATCGGTAGGGTCTGGTGAGCAGTTCTTC. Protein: CASSLSVGSGEQFF.

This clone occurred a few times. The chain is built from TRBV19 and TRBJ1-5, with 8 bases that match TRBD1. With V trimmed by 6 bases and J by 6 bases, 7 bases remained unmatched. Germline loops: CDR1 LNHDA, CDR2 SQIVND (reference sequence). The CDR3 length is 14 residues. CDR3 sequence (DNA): TGTGCCAGTAGCTCCTACAGGGGGGGTCAGCCCCAGCATTTT. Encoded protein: CASSSYRGGQPQHF.

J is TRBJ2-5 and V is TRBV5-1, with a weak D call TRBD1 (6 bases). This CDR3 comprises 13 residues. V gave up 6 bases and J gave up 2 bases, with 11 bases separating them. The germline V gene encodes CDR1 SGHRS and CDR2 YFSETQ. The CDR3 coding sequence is TGCGCCAGCAAGGACACAGGGCAAGAGACCCAGTACTTC. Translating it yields CASKDTGQETQYF.

The CDR3 here is CASSLGLWEHNEQFF. As DNA, the CDR3 is TGTGCCAGCAGCTTAGGGCTCTGGGAACACAATGAGCAGTTCTTC. This rearrangement joins TRBV7-3 to TRBJ2-1, with no clear D. The V and J ends lost 2 bases and 5 bases respectively, with 13 bases between them. CDR1 is SGHTA, CDR2 FQGTGA, per germline. The CDR3 spans 15 residues.